The source of this TCR beta chain is a study of glioma-infiltrating T cells. Overall study context: Samples included WHO grade II oligodendrogliomas or astrocytomas and initial-diagnosis grade IV glioblastomas. Approximately 920,000 peripheral T cells were targeted at about 4- to 11-fold coverage. Study results and caveats: CDR3 overlap between tissue and blood was very small.

This clonotype was detected a few times. Its antigen is unknown. V gave up 3 bases and J gave up 10 bases, with 10 bases separating them. Germline values: CDR1 SNHLY, CDR2 FYNNEI. The CDR3 is 13 residues long. The iRepertoire nested amplicon-rescue multiplex PCR amplified TCR alpha and beta CDR3s from RNA. Using its own MiXCR run on the multiplex PCR reads, TCRdb lists one record per CDR3 protein. Among more than 300,000 distinct CDR3 sequences listed, around 38% were seen once. The material sequenced was glioma tissue, nonneoplastic brain tissue, or PBMCs (not recorded which). The TCR sequence derives from a human donor with low-grade glioma or glioblastoma, undergoing nonglioma brain surgery, or in good health (not recorded which). The chain couples TRBV2 to TRBJ1-6; no reliable D call. The CDR3 region is CASSERPESPLHF. CDR3 sequence (DNA): TGTGCCAGCAGTGAGAGGCCAGAATCACCCCTCCACTTT.